A single sample is the source of the 12 T cell receptor beta chains below, sequenced in a study of neurological immune-mediated disorders. A single record per CDR3 protein comes from TCRdb applying MiXCR to the 5' RACE reads. The profile shows about 66,000 distinct CDR3 sequences, almost 4% of them singletons. Sequencing used PBMCs. Receptor source: a man younger than 40 with multiple sclerosis.

This clonotype appeared many times. The chain combines TRBV7-2 with TRBJ1-5; no firm D call. The CDR3 is 15 residues long. CDR1 SGHTA and CDR2 FQGNSA come from the germline V gene. V lost 5 bases and J 4 bases, leaving 15 bases between the germline ends. As DNA, the CDR3 is TGTGCCAGCAGCCAAGTGGCACGTAGGAATCAGCCCCAGCATTTT. Encoded protein: CASSQVARRNQPQHF. The whole variable domain, remainder taken from reference TRBV7-2 and TRBJ1-5, is GAGVSQSPSNKVTEKGKDVELRCDPISGHTALYWYRQSLGQGLEFLIYFQGNSAPDKSGLPSDRFSAERTGGSVSTLTIQRTQQEDSAVYLCASSQVARRNQPQHFGDGTRLSIL.

This clonotype appeared many times. V and J are TRBV4-2 and TRBJ1-2; a weak D match, TRBD1 (5 bases). The germline CDR1 and CDR2 sequences are LGHNA and YNFKEQ. V was pared by 0 bases and J by 7 bases, with 9 bases between. The CDR3 loop spans 13 amino acids. The CDR3 DNA sequence: TGTGCCAGCAGCCAAGAGAGAGGGACTGGCTACACCTTC. Translated, it gives CASSQERGTGYTF.

This clonotype was detected ten times or more. This chain uses TRBV7-9 with TRBJ1-1, with D perhaps matching TRBD1 (5 bases). The CDR3 runs 15 residues. Trimming cost V 1 base and J 4 bases, with 13 bases left between them. The germline V gene encodes CDR1 SEHNR and CDR2 FQNEAQ (reference sequence). CDR3 sequence (DNA): TGTGCCAGCAGCTTAGGGGGAACAGGATTCACTGAAGCTTTCTTT. This translates into CASSLGGTGFTEAFF.

This clonotype was counted at least ten times. The chain combines TRBV5-1 with TRBJ2-7; D possibly corresponds to TRBD2 (5 bases). This CDR3 comprises 14 residues. V was trimmed by 9 bases and J by 3 bases, leaving 19 bases between them. From germline, CDR1 is SGHRS and CDR2 YFSETQ. CDR3 sequence reads: CANPGTGTDYEQYF. CDR3 bases: TGCGCCAATCCGGGAACGGGCACCGACTACGAGCAGTACTTC.

This clonotype has ten or more counts. The rearrangement joins TRBV29-1 to TRBJ2-5; perhaps D is TRBD1 or TRBD2 (6 bases each). CDR1 is SQVTM and CDR2 is ANQGSEA in the germline V gene. The CDR3 has 13 residues. Trimming left V 4 bases short and J 5 bases short, with 14 bases between. CDR3 nucleotides: TGCAGCGTTGGAATCGGGGGCCGGGAGACCCAGTACTTC. Translated: CSVGIGGRETQYF.

This clonotype was detected many times. The rearrangement joins TRBV6-6 to TRBJ1-2, with TRBD1 identical over 12 bases. Germline loops: CDR1 MNHNY, CDR2 SVGAGI (reference sequence). Losses at the gene ends were 7 bases for V and 4 bases for J; bases not matched to a gene: 16. The CDR3 covers 18 residues. In DNA form, the CDR3 reads TGTGCCAGCAATGAACCGGGACAGGGGGCGCGAAGGGGCTATGGCTACACCTTC. This codes for CASNEPGQGARRGYGYTF.

This clonotype was picked up many times. The chain combines TRBV7-9 with TRBJ2-7, with 7 bases identical to TRBD2. V shed 6 bases, J shed 5 bases, and the junction held 7 bases outside the gene matches. The CDR3 extends over 13 amino acids. Germline CDR1 is SEHNR and CDR2 is FQNEAQ (reference sequence). CDR3 nucleotide sequence: TGTGCCAGCAGAGGCGGGGGAGCGGACGAGCAGTACTTC. It translates to CASRGGGADEQYF. Using reference TRBV7-9 and TRBJ2-7 for the parts outside the CDR3, the full variable domain is DTGVSQNPRHKITKRGQNVTFRCDPISEHNRLYWYRQTLGQGPEFLTYFQNEAQLEKSRLLSDRFSAERPKGSFSTLEIQRTEQGDSAMYLCASRGGGADEQYFGPGTRLTVT.

The sample holds many counts of this clonotype. The gene calls are TRBV5-1 and TRBJ1-1; D perhaps matches TRBD1 (5 bases). The length of the CDR3 is 13 residues. Germline-derived CDR1 and CDR2 are SGHRS and YFSETQ. Trimming left V 4 bases short and J 3 bases short, with 10 bases between. The CDR3 is CASSGGVYTEAFF. For the CDR3, the DNA is TGCGCCAGCAGCGGAGGGGTTTACACTGAAGCTTTCTTT.

At least ten counts were recorded for this clonotype. The chain is built from TRBV5-1 and TRBJ2-2; tentatively, D is TRBD2 (6 bases). V was cut by 2 bases and J by 0 bases, with 11 bases left in between. The germline CDR1 and CDR2 sequences are SGHRS and YFSETQ. The CDR3 is made up of 16 amino acids. CDR3 region: CASSFRGTPNTGELFF. As DNA, the CDR3 is TGCGCCAGCAGCTTCCGCGGGACGCCGAACACCGGGGAGCTGTTTTTT.

Many counts were recorded for this clonotype. The chain couples TRBV6-5 to TRBJ2-7; D might be TRBD1 (5 bases). V shed 2 bases and J shed 0 bases, with 8 bases lying between them. The CDR3 covers 14 residues. The V gene's germline CDR1 is MNHEY and CDR2 SVGAGI. The CDR3 region is CASSYTQGSYEQYF. The DNA of the CDR3 is TGTGCCAGCAGTTACACCCAGGGCTCCTACGAGCAGTACTTC.

In its sample, this clonotype was seen many times. This sequence joins TRBV6-6 and TRBJ2-3, with 7 bases fitting TRBD1. J was trimmed by 2 bases and V by 2 bases; bases with no gene match: 13. The CDR3 loop spans 18 amino acids. Germline loops: CDR1 MNHNY, CDR2 SVGAGI (reference sequence). In nucleotides, the CDR3 is TGTGCCAGCAGTTACCTGCGAGGGGGCTCCCCCTCCACAGATACGCAGTATTTT. Protein product: CASSYLRGGSPSTDTQYF.

The chain has TRBV6-6 and TRBJ2-1; D is ambiguous. Germline CDR1 and CDR2: MNHNY and SVGAGI (reference sequence). The CDR3 extends over 13 amino acids. Trimming took 2 bases from V and 3 from J, leaving 5 bases between them. The CDR3 loop is CASSYTSYNEQFF. The CDR3, as DNA: TGTGCCAGCAGTTACACCAGCTACAATGAGCAGTTCTTC.